A selection of T cell receptor beta chains follows, all from one sample in a study of T-cell reconstitution after alpha-beta-depleted transplantation in children. TCRdb redid the calling of the PCR reads with MiXCR, one entry per CDR3 protein. This table holds a few hundred thousand distinct CDR3 sequences, 27% found once. The material sequenced was PBMCs, taken before TCRalphabeta/CD19-depleted stem cell transplant. The receptors here all came from a boy under three years old with Wiskott-Aldrich syndrome, due to receive a stem cell transplant. Both conserved end residues are trimmed from each CDR3. D genes are given only for firm matches. Clone size appears in some rows only: once, few, many, or a class for an expanded clone.

>TRBJ2-1|TRBD2|TRBV12-3/TRBV12-4|15|.
ASSLAASGRPYNEQF
>TRBJ2-2|TRBD2|TRBV12-3/TRBV12-4|14|.
ASSSLAGGGTGELF
>TRBJ2-2|.|TRBV4-1|13|.
ASSLYGGNTGELF
>TRBJ2-5|.|TRBV5-1|12|.
ASSLRGSGGTQY
>TRBJ1-2|TRBD1|TRBV20-1|14|.
SARRATGTGGYGYT
>TRBJ2-5|.|TRBV27|12|few
ASSPDARQETQY
>TRBJ2-1|TRBD1|TRBV7-2|13|few
ASSFSGDSYNEQF
>TRBJ1-2|.|TRBV6-1|11|.
ASSRDLLSGYT
>TRBJ2-7|.|TRBV5-1|10|.
ASTRQDDEQY
>TRBJ2-7|TRBD2|TRBV9|14|.
ASSPEKREHSYEQY
>TRBJ2-2|.|TRBV20-1|11|few
SARFWDDGELF
>TRBJ1-1|.|TRBV20-1|12|few
SAKSGGMRTEAF
>TRBJ1-1|.|TRBV7-3|12|few
ASSPTTRRSEAF
>TRBJ2-1|TRBD2|TRBV27|15|.
ASSLFLAGVAYNEQF
>TRBJ2-1|TRBD2|TRBV5-1|13|.
ASSLPAGADNEQF
>TRBJ2-1|TRBD2|TRBV18|13|few
ASSPLRTSGNEQF
>TRBJ2-7|.|TRBV11-1|11|.
ASSLGYDGEEV
>TRBJ2-1|.|TRBV20-1|11|.
SARGRMGNEQF
>TRBJ2-7|.|TRBV29-1|10|few
SVGDNSYEQY
>TRBJ2-3|.|TRBV7-9|14|few
ASSLREGTSTDTQY
>TRBJ1-3|.|TRBV5-1|12|few
ASSMDKPGNTIY
>TRBJ2-4|.|TRBV3-1|13|.
ASSQDLATKNIQY
>TRBJ1-4|.|TRBV6-1|13|.
ASSPDRSTNEKLF
>TRBJ2-5|TRBD2|TRBV30|13|.
AWSGASGSLETQY
>TRBJ2-7|TRBD1|TRBV12-3/TRBV12-4|10|few
ASSQGDYEQY
>TRBJ2-1|.|TRBV20-1|12|.
SARVGDQYNEQF
>TRBJ1-6|.|TRBV20-1|12|few
SARAPVGNSPLH
>TRBJ2-3|.|TRBV7-8|15|.
ASSYRKGTYGPDTQY
>TRBJ2-7|.|TRBV15|11|.
ATSRQFSYEQY
>TRBJ2-7|.|TRBV11-2|14|.
ASSPSLGSPLYEQY
>TRBJ1-4|TRBD1|TRBV7-9|13|.
ASSLRQGDNEKLF
>TRBJ2-7|.|TRBV10-3|11|.
AIRDATSYEQY
>TRBJ2-3|TRBD1|TRBV5-1|15|few
ASSLELGTGDTDTQY
>TRBJ2-1|.|TRBV20-1|13|.
SARNLHISYNEQF
>TRBJ1-6|.|TRBV6-5|14|.
ASSYQLGRSNSPLH
>TRBJ2-1|TRBD1|TRBV20-1|13|few
SAREETGAYNEQF
>TRBJ2-1|TRBD2|TRBV5-1|14|.
ASSLGAGGPPNEQF
>TRBJ2-5|.|TRBV28|11|.
ASRGTSRETQY
>TRBJ2-1|TRBD2|TRBV5-1|17|.
ASSPVPGLAGGTYNEQF
>TRBJ2-7|.|TRBV20-1|11|.
SAQGGGSYEQY
>TRBJ2-1|TRBD2|TRBV9|12|.
ASSASSGINEQF
>TRBJ1-2|.|TRBV5-1|10|.
ASSGTRVGYT
>TRBJ2-3|.|TRBV7-9|14|few
ASSPSDPRGTDTQY
>TRBJ1-2|.|TRBV18|11|.
ASSPREFNGYT
>TRBJ1-4|TRBD1|TRBV5-1|13|few
ASSAGQDWNEKLF
>TRBJ2-1|.|TRBV20-1|11|.
SARRRVVNEQF
>TRBJ2-3|.|TRBV29-1|13|few
SVERGRKSTDTQY
>TRBJ2-3|TRBD2|TRBV5-1|12|.
ASSRLAATDTQY
>TRBJ2-1|TRBD2|TRBV2|13|.
ASSVRGLAGGEQF
>TRBJ1-2|.|TRBV4-1|12|.
ASSLRTADYGYT
>TRBJ2-1|TRBD2|TRBV28|13|few
ASSLLREIYNEQF
>TRBJ2-7|TRBD1|TRBV5-1|12|.
ASSVPGQDYEQY
>TRBJ2-7|TRBD2|TRBV5-1|15|.
ASSQGPGTSGSYEQY
>TRBJ1-1|.|TRBV12-5|12|few
ASGLVLRETEAF
>TRBJ1-5|.|TRBV12-3/TRBV12-4|10|few
ASSLKGLPQH